Listed here is a single TCR beta chain. This specimen belongs to a study of blood T cell repertoires in COVID-19. Study-level information: Spain, Italy and the United States supplied samples that represented acute and convalescent COVID-19. T cells, B-cell-depleted T cells, or PBMCs provided the cDNA or gDNA that served as material.

In the source study's methods: Estimates of nucleated cell counts were drawn from the amplification of reference gene primers. Assay: immunoSEQ multiplex PCR; the TCRdb copy retains only in-frame clones and omits some. For V, J and clone size, that table is used; D and trimming come from the DNA. Here the sample spans roughly 410,000 clones, about 89% being singletons. This CDR3 has 16 residues. V lost 0 bases to trimming and J lost 4 bases; unmatched junction nucleotides: 5. The germline V gene encodes CDR1 SGDLS and CDR2 YYNGEE. Sample: peripheral blood. The receptor's source is a man in his forties with acute or convalescent COVID-19. This chain joins TRBV9 and TRBJ2-5; 11 nucleotides align to TRBD1. For the CDR3, the DNA is TGTGCCAGCAGCGTAGGGGGACAGGGGGGACTAGAGACCCAGTACTTC. Translating gives CASSVGGQGGLETQYF.